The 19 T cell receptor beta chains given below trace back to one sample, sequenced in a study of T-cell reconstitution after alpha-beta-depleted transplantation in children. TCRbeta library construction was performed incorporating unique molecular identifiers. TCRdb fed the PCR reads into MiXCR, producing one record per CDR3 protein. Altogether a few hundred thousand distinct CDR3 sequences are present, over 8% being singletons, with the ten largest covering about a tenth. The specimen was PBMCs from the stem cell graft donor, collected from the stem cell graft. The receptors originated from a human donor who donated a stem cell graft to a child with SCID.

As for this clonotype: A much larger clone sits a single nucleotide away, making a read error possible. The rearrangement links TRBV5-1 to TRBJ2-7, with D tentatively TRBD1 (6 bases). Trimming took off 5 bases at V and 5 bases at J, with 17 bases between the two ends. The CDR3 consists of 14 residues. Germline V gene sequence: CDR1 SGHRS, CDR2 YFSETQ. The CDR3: CASSSYAGDNEQYF. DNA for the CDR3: TGCGCCAGCAGTTCCTACGCAGGGGACAACGAGCAGTACTTC.

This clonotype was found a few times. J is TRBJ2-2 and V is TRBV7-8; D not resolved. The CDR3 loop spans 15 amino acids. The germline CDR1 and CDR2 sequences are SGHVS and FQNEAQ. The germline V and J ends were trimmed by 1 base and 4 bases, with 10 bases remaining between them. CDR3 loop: CASSLDSSFTGELFF. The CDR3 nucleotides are TGTGCCAGCAGCTTAGACAGTAGTTTCACCGGGGAGCTGTTTTTT. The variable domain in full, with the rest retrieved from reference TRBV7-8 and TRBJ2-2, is GAGVSQSPRYKVAKRGQDVALRCDPISGHVSLFWYQQALGQGPEFLTYFQNEAQLDKSGLPSDRFFAERPEGSVSTLKIQRTQQEDSAVYLCASSLDSSFTGELFFGEGSRLTVL.

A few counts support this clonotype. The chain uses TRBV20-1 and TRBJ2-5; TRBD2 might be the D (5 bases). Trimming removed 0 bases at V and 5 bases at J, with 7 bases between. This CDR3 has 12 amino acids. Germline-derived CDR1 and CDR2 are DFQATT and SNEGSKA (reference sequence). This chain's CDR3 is CSAREEVETQYF. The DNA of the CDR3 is TGCAGTGCTAGAGAGGAGGTGGAGACCCAGTACTTC.

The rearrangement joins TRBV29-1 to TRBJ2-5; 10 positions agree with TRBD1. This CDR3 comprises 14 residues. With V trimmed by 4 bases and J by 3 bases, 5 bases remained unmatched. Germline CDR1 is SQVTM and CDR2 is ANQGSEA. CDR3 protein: CSVVRTGGKETQYF. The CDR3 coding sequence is TGCAGCGTTGTCCGGACAGGGGGAAAAGAGACCCAGTACTTC.

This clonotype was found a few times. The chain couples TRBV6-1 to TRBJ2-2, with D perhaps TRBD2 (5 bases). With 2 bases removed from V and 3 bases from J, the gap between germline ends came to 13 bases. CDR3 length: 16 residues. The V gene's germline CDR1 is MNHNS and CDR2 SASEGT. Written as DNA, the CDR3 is TGTGCCAGCAGTGAAACGAGAAGCGGACACACCGGGGAGCTGTTTTTT. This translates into CASSETRSGHTGELFF.

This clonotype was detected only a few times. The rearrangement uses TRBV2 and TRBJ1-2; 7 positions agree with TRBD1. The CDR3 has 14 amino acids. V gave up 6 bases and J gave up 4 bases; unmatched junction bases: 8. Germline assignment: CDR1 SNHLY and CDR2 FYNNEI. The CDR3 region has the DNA TGTGCCAGCAGCGAGGGGGCGCGCCGCTATGGCTACACCTTC. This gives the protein CASSEGARRYGYTF.

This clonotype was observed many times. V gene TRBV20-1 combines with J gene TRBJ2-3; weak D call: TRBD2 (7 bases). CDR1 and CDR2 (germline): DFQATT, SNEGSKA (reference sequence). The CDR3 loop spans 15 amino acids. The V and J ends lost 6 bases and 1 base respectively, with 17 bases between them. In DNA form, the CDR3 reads TGCAGTGCCCCCTTTGGCGGGGGCCGCACAGATACGCAGTATTTT. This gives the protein CSAPFGGGRTDTQYF.

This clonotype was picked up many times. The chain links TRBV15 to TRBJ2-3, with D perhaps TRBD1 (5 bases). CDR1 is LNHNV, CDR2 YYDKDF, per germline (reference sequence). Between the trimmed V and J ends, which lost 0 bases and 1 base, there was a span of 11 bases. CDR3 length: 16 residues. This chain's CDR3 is CATSRDRGRGTDTQYF. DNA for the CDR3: TGTGCCACCAGCAGAGATCGTGGCAGGGGCACAGATACGCAGTATTTT.

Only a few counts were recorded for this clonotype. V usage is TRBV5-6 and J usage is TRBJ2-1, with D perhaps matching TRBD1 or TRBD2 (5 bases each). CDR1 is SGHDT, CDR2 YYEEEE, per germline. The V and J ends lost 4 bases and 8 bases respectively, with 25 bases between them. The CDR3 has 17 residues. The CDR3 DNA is TGTGCCAGCAGCATAAAAAAACAATGGGGACGTAGGGATGAGCAGTTCTTC. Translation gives CASSIKKQWGRRDEQFF.

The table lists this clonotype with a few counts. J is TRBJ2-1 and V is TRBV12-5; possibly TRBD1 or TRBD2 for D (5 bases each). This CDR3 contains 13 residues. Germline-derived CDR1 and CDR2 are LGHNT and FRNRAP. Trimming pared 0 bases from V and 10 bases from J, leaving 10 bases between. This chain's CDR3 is CASGLVKWGEQFF. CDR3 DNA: TGTGCTAGTGGTTTGGTAAAATGGGGGGAGCAGTTCTTC.

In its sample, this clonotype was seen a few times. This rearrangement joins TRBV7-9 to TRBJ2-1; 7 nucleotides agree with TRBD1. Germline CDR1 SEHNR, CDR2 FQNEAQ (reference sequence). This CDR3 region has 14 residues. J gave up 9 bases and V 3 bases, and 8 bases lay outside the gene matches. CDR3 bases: TGTGCCAGCAGCTTCCAACAGGGGACGGGTGAGCAGTTCTTC. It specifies CASSFQQGTGEQFF. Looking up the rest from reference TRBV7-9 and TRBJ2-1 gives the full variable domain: DTGVSQNPRHKITKRGQNVTFRCDPISEHNRLYWYRQTLGQGPEFLTYFQNEAQLEKSRLLSDRFSAERPKGSFSTLEIQRTEQGDSAMYLCASSFQQGTGEQFFGPGTRLTVL.

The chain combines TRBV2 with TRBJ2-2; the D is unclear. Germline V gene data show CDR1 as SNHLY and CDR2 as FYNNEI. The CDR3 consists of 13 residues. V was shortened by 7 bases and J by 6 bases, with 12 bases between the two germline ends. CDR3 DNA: TGTGCCAGCACGGGTAGAGCCTCCGGGGAGCTGTTTTTT. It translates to CASTGRASGELFF.

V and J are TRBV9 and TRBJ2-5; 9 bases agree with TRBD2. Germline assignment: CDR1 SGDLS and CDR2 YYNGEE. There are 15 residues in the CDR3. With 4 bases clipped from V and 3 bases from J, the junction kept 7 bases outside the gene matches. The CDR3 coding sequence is TGTGCCAGCAGCTTGACCTCTAGCGGGGAAGAGACCCAGTACTTC. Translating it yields CASSLTSSGEETQYF.

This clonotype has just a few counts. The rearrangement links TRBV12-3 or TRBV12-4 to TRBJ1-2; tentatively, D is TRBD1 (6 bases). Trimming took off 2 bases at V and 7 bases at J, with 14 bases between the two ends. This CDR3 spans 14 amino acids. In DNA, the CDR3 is TGTGCCAGCAGTTTAACTGGGGGCGTCGGTGGCTACACCTTC. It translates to CASSLTGGVGGYTF.

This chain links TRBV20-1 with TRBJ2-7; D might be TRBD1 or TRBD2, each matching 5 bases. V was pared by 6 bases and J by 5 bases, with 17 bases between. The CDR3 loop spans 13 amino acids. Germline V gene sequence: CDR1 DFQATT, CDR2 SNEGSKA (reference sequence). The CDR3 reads CSASGPSSDEQYF. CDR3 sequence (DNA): TGCAGTGCCTCGGGACCTTCATCGGACGAGCAGTACTTC.

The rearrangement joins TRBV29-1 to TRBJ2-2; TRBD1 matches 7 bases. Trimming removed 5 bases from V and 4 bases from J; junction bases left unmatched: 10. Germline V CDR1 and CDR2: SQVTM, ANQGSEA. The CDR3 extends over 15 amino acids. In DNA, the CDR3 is TGCAGCGTTCTCAGGGGGTCCTTATCCACCGGGGAGCTGTTTTTT. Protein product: CSVLRGSLSTGELFF.

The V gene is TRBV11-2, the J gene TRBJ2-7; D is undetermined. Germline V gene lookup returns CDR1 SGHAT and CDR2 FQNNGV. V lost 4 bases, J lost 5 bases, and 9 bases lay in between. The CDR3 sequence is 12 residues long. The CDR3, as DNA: TGTGCCAGCAGCTCCTACCTACACGAGCAGTACTTC. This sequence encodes CASSSYLHEQYF.

Here the CDR3 DNA reads TGCAGTGCCATAGGAACCGTGGATACGCAGTATTTT. Its protein product is CSAIGTVDTQYF. V and J are TRBV20-1 and TRBJ2-3; D is ambiguous. V was cut by 6 bases and J by 6 bases, with 13 bases left in between. The CDR3 extends over 12 amino acids. Looked up from germline, CDR1 is DFQATT and CDR2 is SNEGSKA (reference sequence).

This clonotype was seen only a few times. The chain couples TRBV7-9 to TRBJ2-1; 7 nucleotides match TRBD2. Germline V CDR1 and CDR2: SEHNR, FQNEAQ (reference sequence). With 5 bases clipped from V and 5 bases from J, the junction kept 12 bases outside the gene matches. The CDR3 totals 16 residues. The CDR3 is CASSDGAGSLHNEQFF. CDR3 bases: TGTGCCAGCAGCGACGGAGCGGGATCCCTTCACAATGAGCAGTTCTTC.